This T cell receptor (beta chain) comes out of a study of T-cell memory formation after mild COVID-19. In TCRdb, the 5' RACE reads were re-called with MiXCR into one record per CDR3 protein. The data contain 70,000 to 95,000 distinct CDR3 sequences, around 13% of them seen just once; the ten biggest clones take up roughly two fifths. The sample consisted of PBMCs or a T cell subset sorted from them (not recorded which). This clonotype originated in a young man who had mild COVID-19 (a few samples of this study predate the infection). Cell type and time point are not known.

DNA of the CDR3: TGTGCCAGCAGCCAGGAGGGGCAAGAGACCCAGTACTTC. Protein: CASSQEGQETQYF. The J gene is TRBJ2-5, the V gene TRBV4-2; tentatively, D is TRBD2 (6 bases). Trimming removed 3 bases from V and 2 bases from J, with 7 bases in between. The CDR3 contains 13 residues. Germline CDR1 reads LGHNA; CDR2 reads YNFKEQ.